This T cell receptor beta chain is drawn from a study of blood T cell repertoires in COVID-19. The protocol was immunoSEQ multiplex PCR, while the TCRdb copy is restricted to in-frame clones and leaves out a portion. The sample holds 300,000 or so clones; roughly 91% are singletons and the top ten take 1%. Between the trimmed V and J ends, which lost 0 bases and 3 bases, there was a span of 8 bases. This CDR3 region has 13 residues. CDR1 GTSNPN and CDR2 SVGIG come from the germline V gene (reference sequence). This rearrangement joins TRBV30 to TRBJ1-1; D remains ambiguous. The source is a man aged 50-60 years with active or convalescent COVID-19. Sequenced: peripheral blood. The CDR3 loop is CAWSVQKDTEAFF. The CDR3 bases are TGTGCCTGGAGTGTACAGAAAGACACTGAAGCTTTCTTT.